This TCR beta chain was obtained from a study of identifying expanded T cells in peripheral blood (dated by TCRdb to the late 2010s). Regarding the study in general: Technical replicates were generated by sequencing separate aliquots of the same genomic DNA pool, with four replicates compared pairwise. What the authors observed across the whole study: The authors expected that over much longer intervals, such as months to years, biological variance in healthy repertoires might increase even further. In all healthy donors, the variance in clone template counts between samples taken 2 to 3 weeks apart rose significantly as total template count increased. Across all healthy-donor time intervals, the beta-binomial model significantly lowered both the number of clones called differentially abundant and the false-positive rate. The binomial model flagged approximately 1.3 differentially abundant clones between technical replicates but 15 to 17 over about 2 weeks and roughly 19 over roughly 4 weeks.

This clone came up a few times. Its antigen remains undetermined. Per-base quality was not reported, and no clone a single base away is much larger than it. The germline V gene (reference sequence) yields SEHNR for CDR1 and FQNEAQ for CDR2. V was cut back by 2 bases and J by 5 bases, leaving a gap of 12 bases between them. Taken from cysteine to phenylalanine, the CDR3 has 14 residues. Only CDR3 DNA is held: 42 bases, read in frame from base 1. No immune events such as infections were documented for the healthy donors during the collection period. Healthy-donor blood repertoires served as a training cohort to calibrate time-dependent variance in a beta-binomial model of T-cell clone differential abundance. The training cohort included about ten healthy donors, of whom 3 were female and 7 were male. On average the donors were around 45 years old, and their ages spanned about 29 to 65 years. Whole blood from each healthy donor was obtained from a commercial supplier and was collected at three time points about two weeks apart. For immunosequencing, genomic DNA was extracted from whole blood that had not been sorted.

The immunoSEQ Assay, which uses bias-controlled multiplex PCR amplification of genomic DNA, was used to profile TCRbeta CDR3 regions. The paper's processing steps were these. To quantify the absolute abundance of each unique TCRbeta CDR3 region, the sequences were collapsed and filtered. Differential abundance was tested with two models: a binomial (Fisher-equivalent) model and a beta-binomial model that adds time-dependent variance fitted from healthy donors. Clones with fewer than 5 combined templates were removed, and differential abundance was called for clones with a Benjamini-Hochberg FDR below 0.01. Using the form v = (b*log(k)+a)^2, the beta-binomial variance was modeled as a function of the total template count across the two samples. TCRdb mirrors the immuneACCESS table, restricted to in-frame sequences. Some clones are absent from its copies; in checked studies, under half trace to an unresolved V gene, and the reason for the others is unknown. V and J calls plus clone size are reproduced from that table; the DNA served to infer D and trimming. This sample is represented by around 100,000 clones; about 89% of them were singletons. The ten largest clones represent about 15% of the sample.

The receptor chain draws on TRBV7-9 and TRBJ2-5; no D segment can be confidently identified. The source material was blood. The clonotype comes from a person aged 18-69 years in good health. The CDR3 has the sequence CASSLMSLQETQYF. The DNA sequence is as follows: TGTGCCAGCAGCTTAATGTCCCTGCAGGAGACCCAGTACTTC.